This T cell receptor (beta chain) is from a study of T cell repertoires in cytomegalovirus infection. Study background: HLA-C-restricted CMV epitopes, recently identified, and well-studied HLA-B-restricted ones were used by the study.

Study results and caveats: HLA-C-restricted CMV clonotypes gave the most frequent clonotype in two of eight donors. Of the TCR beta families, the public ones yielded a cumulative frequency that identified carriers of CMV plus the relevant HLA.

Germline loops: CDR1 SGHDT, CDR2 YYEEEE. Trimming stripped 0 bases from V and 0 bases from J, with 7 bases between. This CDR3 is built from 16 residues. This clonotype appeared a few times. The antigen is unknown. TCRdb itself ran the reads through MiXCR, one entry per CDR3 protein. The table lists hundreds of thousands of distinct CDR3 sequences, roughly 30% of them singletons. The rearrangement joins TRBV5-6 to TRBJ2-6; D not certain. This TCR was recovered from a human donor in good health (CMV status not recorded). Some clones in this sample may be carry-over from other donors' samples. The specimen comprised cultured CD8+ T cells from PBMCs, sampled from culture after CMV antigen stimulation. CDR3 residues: CASSLGFNSGANVLTF. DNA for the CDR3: TGTGCCAGCAGCTTGGGTTTCAACTCTGGGGCCAACGTCCTGACTTTC. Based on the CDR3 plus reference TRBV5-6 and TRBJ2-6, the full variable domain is DAGVTQSPTHLIKTRGQQVTLRCSPKSGHDTVSWYQQALGQGPQFIFQYYEEEERQRGNFPDRFSGHQFPNYSSELNVNALLLGDSALYLCASSLGFNSGANVLTFGAGSRLTVL.